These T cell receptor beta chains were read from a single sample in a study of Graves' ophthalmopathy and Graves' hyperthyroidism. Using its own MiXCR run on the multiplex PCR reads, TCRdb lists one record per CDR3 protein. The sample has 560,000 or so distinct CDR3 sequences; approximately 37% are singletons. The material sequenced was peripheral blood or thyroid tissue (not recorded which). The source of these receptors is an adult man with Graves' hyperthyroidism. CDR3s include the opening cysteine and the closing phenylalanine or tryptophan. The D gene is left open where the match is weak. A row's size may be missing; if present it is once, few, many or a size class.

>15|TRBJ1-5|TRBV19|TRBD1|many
CASNDRDRYYQPQHF
TGTGCCAGTAACGACCGGGACAGGTACTATCAACCCCAGCATTTT
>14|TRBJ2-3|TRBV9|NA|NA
CASSEDRRADTQYF
TGTGCCAGCAGCGAGGACCGCCGCGCAGATACGCAGTATTTT
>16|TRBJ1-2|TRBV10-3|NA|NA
CASSGAGNSGAEGYTF
TGTGCCAGCAGTGGTGCGGGAAACTCTGGGGCTGAGGGCTACACCTTC
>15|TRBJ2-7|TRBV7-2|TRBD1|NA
CASSLRDRSIYEQYF
TGTGCCAGCAGCCTCCGGGACAGGTCCATCTACGAGCAGTACTTC
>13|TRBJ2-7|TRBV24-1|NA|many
CATSHRVGYEQYF
TGTGCCACCTCTCACAGGGTCGGCTACGAGCAGTACTTC
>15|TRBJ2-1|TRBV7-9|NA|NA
CASSFPRQMNNEQFF
TGTGCCAGCAGCTTTCCTCGTCAGATGAACAATGAGCAGTTCTTC
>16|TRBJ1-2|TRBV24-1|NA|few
CATSDSRVSSNYGYTF
TGTGCCACCAGTGATTCGCGCGTGAGTTCTAACTATGGCTACACCTTC
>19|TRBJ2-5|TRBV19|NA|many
CASSIGGVFRDRREETQYF
TGTGCCAGTAGTATAGGCGGGGTCTTCCGAGACAGGCGTGAAGAGACCCAGTACTTC
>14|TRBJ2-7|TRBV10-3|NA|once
CATGTSRGTYEQYF
TGTGCCACCGGGACGAGTCGGGGGACGTACGAGCAGTACTTC
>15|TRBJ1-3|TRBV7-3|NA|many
CASSPQDSSGNTIYF
TGTGCCAGCAGCCCCCAGGACAGCTCTGGAAACACCATATATTTT
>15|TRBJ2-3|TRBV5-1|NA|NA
CASSLTATFTDTQYF
TGCGCCAGCAGCTTGACTGCTACCTTCACAGATACGCAGTATTTT
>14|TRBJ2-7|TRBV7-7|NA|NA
CASSLTEYSYEQYF
TGTGCTAGCAGCCTAACAGAGTACTCCTACGAGCAGTACTTC
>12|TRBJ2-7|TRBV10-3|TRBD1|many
CATAGGSYEQYF
TGTGCCACCGCAGGGGGCTCCTACGAGCAGTACTTC
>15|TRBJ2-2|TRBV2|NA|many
CASRDSGANTGELFF
TGTGCCAGCAGAGATAGCGGAGCGAACACCGGGGAGCTGTTTTTT
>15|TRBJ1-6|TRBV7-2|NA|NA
CASSPERGAGSPLHF
TGTGCCAGCAGCCCCGAAAGGGGGGCGGGTTCACCCCTCCACTTT
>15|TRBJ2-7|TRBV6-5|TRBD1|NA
CASSIDRGSSYGQYF
TGTGCCAGCAGCATAGACAGGGGAAGCTCCTACGGGCAGTACTTC
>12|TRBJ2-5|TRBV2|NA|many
CASRIVGETQYF
TGTGCCAGCAGGATAGTCGGAGAGACCCAGTACTTC
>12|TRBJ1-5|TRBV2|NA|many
CASKGSNQPQHF
TGTGCCAGCAAAGGCAGCAATCAGCCCCAGCATTTT
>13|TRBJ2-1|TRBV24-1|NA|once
CATSFGVDNEQFF
TGTGCCACCAGTTTTGGGGTAGACAATGAGCAGTTCTTC
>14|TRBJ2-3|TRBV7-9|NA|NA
CASSFGQFTDTQYF
TGTGCCAGCAGCTTCGGACAGTTTACAGATACGCAGTATTTT
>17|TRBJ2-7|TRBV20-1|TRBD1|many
CSARDPIGQGGPYEQYF
TGCAGTGCTAGAGATCCAATCGGACAGGGGGGTCCCTACGAGCAGTACTTC
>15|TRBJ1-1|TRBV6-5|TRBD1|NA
CASSYSTGKTAEAFF
TGTGCCAGCAGTTACTCGACAGGGAAGACCGCTGAAGCTTTCTTT